A single sample gave rise to the 5 T cell receptor beta chains below, sequenced in a study of monozygotic twins with inflammatory bowel disease (dated by TCRdb to 2018 to 2020). Libraries were constructed by 5' RACE. TCRdb names Illumina HiSeq 2500 as the instrument used. TCRdb reprocessed the reads and provides one entry for every CDR3 protein sequence; no DNA is given. This sample's table carries 300,000 to 400,000 distinct CDR3 sequences. The leading ten clones occupy around 2% of the sample. The specimen was blood. These receptors originate from a human donor with ulcerative colitis or Crohn's disease, or a healthy co-twin of an affected twin (not recorded which).

V is TRBV6-2 or TRBV6-3 and J is TRBJ2-5. This CDR3 comprises 16 residues. Germline V gene sequence: CDR1 MNHEY, CDR2 SVGEGT. This CDR3 is CASSSPPYAFQETQYF.

This chain joins TRBV11-2 and TRBJ1-1; TCRdb proposes TRBD1, but this gene call is untestable without DNA. This CDR3 spans 17 amino acids. Germline V gene lookup returns CDR1 SGHAT and CDR2 FQNNGV. The CDR3 region is CASSQNRGPLMNTEAFF.

The rearrangement uses TRBV7-2 and TRBJ2-1; TCRdb selects TRBD2, and the lack of DNA leaves this call unchecked. The CDR3 is 17 residues long. In germline, CDR1 is SGHTA, CDR2 FQGNSA. The chain's CDR3 is CASSSPRQASGYNEQFF.

The chain recombines TRBV12-3 or TRBV12-4 with TRBJ1-4. This CDR3 contains 12 residues. The CDR3 reads CASSLQEEKLFF.

CDR3 region: CASSGGPGELFF. The chain couples TRBV27 to TRBJ2-2; TCRdb's D call, TRBD1, is unchecked because there is no DNA. The CDR3 contains 12 residues. The germline V gene has CDR1 MNHEY and CDR2 SMNVEV (reference sequence).